These 30 T cell receptor beta chains originate from one sample sequenced in a study of response to subunit inactivated influenza vaccine. A single record per CDR3 protein comes from TCRdb applying MiXCR to the RT-PCR reads. Of over 400,000 distinct CDR3 sequences in the sample, 9.5% to 13% were seen once. Here the sequenced sample was PBMCs from blood, taken roughly 6 weeks after vaccination. These receptors all stem from a man aged 50-60 years who received an inactivated influenza vaccine.

The CDR3 nucleotides are TGTGCCAGTAGGCTAGCGGGAGGAACCGGGGAGCTGTTTTTT. This sequence encodes CASRLAGGTGELFF. V is TRBV28 and J is TRBJ2-2; TRBD2 matches 11 bases. Germline CDR1 MDHEN, CDR2 SYDVKM. This CDR3 is 14 amino acids long. Trimming took 9 bases from V and 5 from J; bases not matched to a gene: 5.

This clonotype was counted ten times or more. This chain connects TRBV5-1 to TRBJ1-3; the match to TRBD1 covers 7 bases. Per germline, CDR1 SGHRS and CDR2 YFSETQ. V trimming: 4 bases; J trimming: 2 bases; junction bases outside the gene matches: 3. This CDR3 spans 14 amino acids. DNA for the CDR3: TGCGCCAGCAGCCCCGGGACAGCTGGAAACACCATATATTTT. This gives the protein CASSPGTAGNTIYF.

This rearrangement joins TRBV7-2 to TRBJ2-1, with TRBD2 matching 8 bases. Germline V gene data show CDR1 as SGHTA and CDR2 as FQGNSA. The CDR3 totals 15 residues. With 0 bases clipped from V and 4 bases from J, the junction kept 2 bases outside the gene matches. For the CDR3, the DNA is TGTGCCAGCAGCTTAGCTAGCGGGGAATACAATGAGCAGTTCTTC. Its protein is CASSLASGEYNEQFF.

The sample holds a few counts of this clonotype. The chain couples TRBV18 to TRBJ2-7, with 12 bases identical to TRBD1. Germline V gene lookup returns CDR1 KGHSH and CDR2 LQKENI. With V trimmed by 1 base and J by 3 bases, 10 bases remained unmatched. The CDR3 runs 18 residues. CDR3 bases: TGTGCCAGCTCACCACGGCCGGGACAGGGGGCTCTTCTCTACGAGCAGTACTTC. Its protein is CASSPRPGQGALLYEQYF.

The chain combines TRBV7-2 with TRBJ2-7, with 11 bases fitting TRBD1. V lost 4 bases, J lost 6 bases, and 11 bases stayed unmatched. The CDR3 runs to 16 residues. Per germline, CDR1 SGHTA and CDR2 FQGNSA. The CDR3 coding sequence is TGTGCCAGCAGCTCGAGAAGCCGGGACAGGGGGTCCGAGCAGTACTTC. The encoded protein is CASSSRSRDRGSEQYF.

The chain links TRBV7-9 to TRBJ2-4, with D possibly being TRBD1 (5 bases). The CDR3 sequence is 15 residues long. Trimming pared 2 bases from V and 3 bases from J, leaving 11 bases between. Looked up from germline, CDR1 is SEHNR and CDR2 is FQNEAQ (reference sequence). CDR3 loop: CASSLPGFGKNIQYF. The CDR3 DNA follows: TGTGCCAGCAGCTTACCAGGGTTTGGCAAAAACATTCAGTACTTC.

The genes are TRBV7-2 and TRBJ1-2; 8 bases are a match to TRBD1. Germline trimming cut 5 bases from V and 6 bases from J; bases unmatched to any gene: 11. This CDR3 is built from 15 residues. Looked up from germline, CDR1 is SGHTA and CDR2 is FQGNSA. The CDR3 DNA is TGTGCCAGCAGCGTAACTAGCAGGGGGCACGATGGCTACACCTTC. This encodes CASSVTSRGHDGYTF.

The V gene is TRBV12-3 or TRBV12-4, the J gene TRBJ2-4; 7 bases are shared with TRBD2. Losses at the gene ends were 6 bases for V and 1 base for J; bases not matched to a gene: 9. The CDR3 is made up of 16 amino acids. CDR3 protein: CASSRERGLAKNIQYF. CDR3 bases: TGTGCCAGCAGCCGCGAGCGGGGTTTGGCCAAAAACATTCAGTACTTC.

The V and J genes are TRBV20-1 and TRBJ1-6; D call uncertain. The V and J ends lost 8 bases and 9 bases respectively, with 26 bases between them. CDR3 length: 16 amino acids. The germline CDR1 and CDR2 sequences are DFQATT and SNEGSKA (reference sequence). This CDR3 reads CSTRGFPSNPISPLHF. The CDR3 DNA reads TGCAGTACCCGTGGCTTCCCGAGCAACCCTATTTCACCCCTCCACTTT.

This clonotype was detected ten times or more. V and J are TRBV5-5 and TRBJ1-1; D uncertain. V was shortened by 2 bases and J by 1 base, with 9 bases between the two germline ends. CDR3 length: 14 amino acids. In germline, CDR1 is SGHKS, CDR2 YYEKEE (reference sequence). This CDR3 reads CASSFDRSNTEAFF. The CDR3 nucleotides are TGTGCCAGCAGCTTCGACCGTTCGAACACTGAAGCTTTCTTT.

This clonotype was recorded a few times. The chain uses TRBV19 and TRBJ2-3; a possible D gene is TRBD2 (7 bases). CDR3 length: 16 amino acids. Germline V gives CDR1 LNHDA, CDR2 SQIVND (reference sequence). The V end lost 9 bases, the J end lost 4 bases, and 23 bases lay between the germline ends. The CDR3 region is CASTRGGGGVSDTQYF. CDR3 in DNA: TGTGCCAGCACAAGAGGAGGAGGGGGGGTCTCAGATACGCAGTATTTT.

This clonotype was counted many times. V gene TRBV6-5 combines with J gene TRBJ1-6; the D is unclear. V was shortened by 0 bases and J by 9 bases, with 12 bases between the two germline ends. The CDR3 extends over 15 amino acids. Germline lookup yields CDR1 MNHEY and CDR2 SVGAGI. The CDR3 nucleotides read TGTGCCAGCAGTTACTCGGCCAGGCTTATTTCACCCCTCCACTTT. It encodes CASSYSARLISPLHF.

CDR3 nucleotide sequence: TGCGCCAGCAGCTTGGGGGTAGGGAGGACCCCCTACAATGAGCAGTTCTTC. This encodes CASSLGVGRTPYNEQFF. This chain uses TRBV5-1 with TRBJ2-1; D may be TRBD2 (6 bases). Deletions cut 0 bases from V and 2 bases from J, with 15 bases between. CDR3 length equals 17 residues. Germline lookup yields CDR1 SGHRS and CDR2 YFSETQ.

This clonotype was seen a handful of times. The chain recombines TRBV6-2 or TRBV6-3 with TRBJ1-5; D remains unclear. Trimming pared 2 bases from V and 4 bases from J, leaving 6 bases between. Germline assignment: CDR1 MNHEY and CDR2 SVGEGT. CDR3 length equals 13 residues. CDR3 sequence reads: CASSYNPNQPQHF. The CDR3 nucleotides are TGTGCCAGCAGTTACAACCCGAATCAGCCCCAGCATTTT.

This clonotype was found many times. The chain has TRBV12-3 or TRBV12-4 and TRBJ2-4, with 9 bases that match TRBD1. The CDR3 is 15 amino acids. V was pared by 5 bases and J by 5 bases, with 7 bases of the junction left unmatched. CDR3 in amino acids: CASSPRDRVQNIQYF. CDR3 nucleotide sequence: TGTGCCAGCAGTCCCCGGGACAGGGTCCAAAACATTCAGTACTTC.

CDR3 sequence reads: CASSSYGPEQFF. CDR3 coding DNA: TGTGCCAGCAGCTCGTACGGTCCTGAGCAGTTCTTC. J is TRBJ2-1 and V is TRBV5-5; D gene ambiguous. CDR3 length equals 12 residues. The V gene lost 3 bases and the J gene lost 9 bases, with 10 bases spanning the gap. Germline V gene data show CDR1 as SGHKS and CDR2 as YYEKEE (reference sequence).

The V call is TRBV15, the J call TRBJ2-5; TRBD2 matches at 7 bases. CDR3 size: 15 residues. V shed 0 bases and J 2 bases; nucleotides not matched to a gene: 3. Germline CDR1 reads LNHNV; CDR2 reads YYDKDF (reference sequence). CDR3 amino acids: CATSRDASGQETQYF. The CDR3 nucleotides read TGTGCCACCAGCAGAGATGCTAGCGGACAAGAGACCCAGTACTTC.

The chain uses TRBV20-1 and TRBJ2-1, with 7 bases fitting TRBD2. This CDR3 is built from 16 residues. V was clipped by 3 bases and J by 6 bases; unmatched bases: 14. CDR1 and CDR2 from the germline V gene are DFQATT and SNEGSKA (reference sequence). The CDR3 DNA reads TGCAGTGCTAGCTCGCTAAGACTAGCCAGCGCCAATGAGCAGTTCTTC. This gives the protein CSASSLRLASANEQFF.

This clonotype appeared many times. This chain uses TRBV29-1 with TRBJ2-7; 8 bases align to TRBD1. The CDR3 spans 13 residues. Germline V CDR1 and CDR2: SQVTM, ANQGSEA. The V gene end was trimmed by 6 bases and the J gene end by 0 bases; junction bases not matched to a gene: 4. The CDR3 nucleotides read TGCAGCGTGACGACAGGGGACTCCTACGAGCAGTACTTC. Translating gives CSVTTGDSYEQYF.

This clonotype was found many times. The chain couples TRBV7-2 to TRBJ2-2; no clear D gene. The V gene lost 3 bases and the J gene lost 6 bases, with 11 bases spanning the gap. Germline assignment: CDR1 SGHTA and CDR2 FQGNSA. The CDR3 length is 14 residues. The CDR3 DNA follows: TGTGCCAGCAGCTTTGGCCGGAGTTCCGGGGAGCTGTTTTTT. This encodes CASSFGRSSGELFF.

This clonotype was detected only a few times. V usage is TRBV30 and J usage is TRBJ1-2; D gene unclear. The CDR3 length is 14 residues. The V end was cut by 0 bases, the J end by 4 bases, with 12 bases between. CDR1 is GTSNPN and CDR2 is SVGIG in the germline V gene (reference sequence). For the CDR3, the DNA is TGTGCCTGGAGTGTTACCAGGACGAGCTATGGCTACACCTTC. It specifies CAWSVTRTSYGYTF.

This clonotype was counted only a few times. This rearrangement joins TRBV5-1 to TRBJ2-6; the D is unclear. Trimming shortened V by 7 bases and J by 0 bases, and 8 bases separated the two germline ends. The length of the CDR3 is 14 residues. Germline assignment: CDR1 SGHRS and CDR2 YFSETQ. The DNA of the CDR3 is TGCGCCAGCGGATCCTCCTCTGGGGCCAACGTCCTGACTTTC. It is translated as CASGSSSGANVLTF. Looking up the rest from reference TRBV5-1 and TRBJ2-6 gives the full variable domain: KAGVTQTPRYLIKTRGQQVTLSCSPISGHRSVSWYQQTPGQGLQFLFEYFSETQRNKGNFPGRFSGRQFSNSRSEMNVSTLELGDSALYLCASGSSSGANVLTFGAGSRLTVL.

This clonotype has at least ten counts. The chain uses TRBV7-2 and TRBJ2-1; 14 bases fit TRBD2. J gave up 4 bases and V 5 bases, and 4 bases lay outside the gene matches. This CDR3 comprises 16 residues. From germline, CDR1 is SGHTA and CDR2 FQGNSA. In DNA form, the CDR3 reads TGTGCCAGCAGCCGAGGACTAGCGGGGGGTTACAATGAGCAGTTCTTC. It specifies CASSRGLAGGYNEQFF.

This clonotype came up a few times. This chain joins TRBV5-1 and TRBJ2-5; 8 positions match TRBD2. J was trimmed by 4 bases and V by 1 base; bases with no gene match: 6. Germline values: CDR1 SGHRS, CDR2 YFSETQ. The CDR3 consists of 15 residues. In DNA, the CDR3 is TGCGCCAGCAGCTTGTCGGGGGGGCTAGGAGAGACCCAGTACTTC. As protein: CASSLSGGLGETQYF.

This clonotype came up many times. This chain uses TRBV7-9 with TRBJ1-5; D is perhaps TRBD1 (5 bases). CDR3 size: 14 residues. Germline assignment: CDR1 SEHNR and CDR2 FQNEAQ (reference sequence). V was shortened by 5 bases and J by 3 bases, with 11 bases between the two germline ends. The CDR3 nucleotides are TGTGCCAGCAGCGACCGGGACGCCAATCAGCCCCAGCATTTT. Translated, it gives CASSDRDANQPQHF.

This clonotype was seen only a few times. V is TRBV5-1 and J is TRBJ2-1; a weak D match, TRBD1 (6 bases). Germline values: CDR1 SGHRS, CDR2 YFSETQ. The germline V and J ends were trimmed by 4 bases and 5 bases, with 19 bases remaining between them. The CDR3 length is 16 residues. The CDR3 region is CASSPQNRVGDNEQFF. CDR3 DNA sequence: TGCGCCAGCAGCCCACAAAACAGGGTTGGAGACAATGAGCAGTTCTTC.

The V gene is TRBV20-1, the J gene TRBJ2-3; D is uncertain. V lost 3 bases and J lost 3, with 10 bases in between. CDR1 is DFQATT and CDR2 is SNEGSKA in the germline V gene (reference sequence). This CDR3 region has 13 residues. This CDR3 reads CSASKLGTDTQYF. As DNA, the CDR3 is TGCAGTGCTAGTAAGCTTGGTACAGATACGCAGTATTTT.

This clonotype was seen only a few times. V gene TRBV7-9 combines with J gene TRBJ1-2; D is uncertain. The V end lost 1 base, the J end lost 7 bases, and 13 bases lay between the germline ends. The CDR3 is made up of 14 amino acids. The germline V gene has CDR1 SEHNR and CDR2 FQNEAQ (reference sequence). CDR3 loop: CASSLETPGPGYTF. In DNA, the CDR3 is TGTGCCAGCAGCTTAGAGACCCCAGGACCTGGCTACACCTTC.

The chain uses TRBV5-1 and TRBJ2-2; weak D call: TRBD1 (6 bases). Per germline, CDR1 SGHRS and CDR2 YFSETQ. Deletions cut 5 bases from V and 3 bases from J, with 26 bases between. The length of the CDR3 is 19 residues. The DNA of the CDR3 is TGCGCCAGCAGACTAGGTTCAGGGGTGTGGGAGCCCGACACCGGGGAGCTGTTTTTT. The encoded protein is CASRLGSGVWEPDTGELFF.

Ten or more counts support this clonotype. This sequence joins TRBV12-3 or TRBV12-4 and TRBJ2-7; 7 nucleotides match TRBD1. CDR3 length equals 15 residues. V dropped 2 bases and J dropped 2; count of bases not matched to a gene: 6. CDR3 residues: CASSLTAGGTYEQYF. CDR3 nucleotides: TGTGCCAGCAGTTTAACCGCAGGGGGAACCTACGAGCAGTACTTC.